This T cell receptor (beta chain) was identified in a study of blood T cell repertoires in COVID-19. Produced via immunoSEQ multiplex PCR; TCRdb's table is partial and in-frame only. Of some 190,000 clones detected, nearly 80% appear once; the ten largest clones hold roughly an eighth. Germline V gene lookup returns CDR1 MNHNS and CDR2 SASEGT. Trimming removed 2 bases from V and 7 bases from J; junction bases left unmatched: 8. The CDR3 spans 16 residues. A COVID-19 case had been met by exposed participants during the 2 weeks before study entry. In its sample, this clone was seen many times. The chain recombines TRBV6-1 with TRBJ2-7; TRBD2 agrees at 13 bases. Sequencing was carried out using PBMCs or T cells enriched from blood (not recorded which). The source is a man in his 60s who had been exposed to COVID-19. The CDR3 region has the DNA TGTGCCAGCAGTGAACAGGGACTAGCGGGAACTCGGGAGCAGTACTTC. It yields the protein CASSEQGLAGTREQYF.